The clone carrying this TCR beta chain was detected ten times or more. A single record per CDR3 protein comes from TCRdb applying MiXCR to the RT-PCR reads. The profile shows more than 500,000 distinct CDR3 sequences, approximately 10% of them singletons. This entry is derived from a study of response to subunit inactivated influenza vaccine. V shed 0 bases, J shed 5 bases, and the junction held 5 bases outside the gene matches. This CDR3 has 16 amino acids. Germline CDR1 is SEHNR and CDR2 is FQNEAQ (reference sequence). Separately, the same data were catalogued under a study of T cells expressing NK-cell markers. As that report states: UMIs were included in TCR beta cDNA generated by 5'RACE template switching. In sorted CD3+CD56+NKG2C+, CD3+CD56+NKG2C- and CD3+CD56-NKG2C+ T cells, TCR beta repertoires were obtained. One of eight sequenced donors was HCMV-seronegative; the other seven were seropositive. For several experiments, T cell sorting was restricted to the alpha-beta TCR population by means of an anti-gamma-delta TCR antibody.

The sequence came from a man in his fifties or sixties who received an inactivated influenza vaccine. The sequences come from PBMCs from blood, collected on the day of vaccination. J is TRBJ2-1 and V is TRBV7-9, with TRBD2 matching 9 bases. CDR3 residues: CASSLAAAGGDNEQFF. The CDR3 nucleotides are TGTGCCAGCAGCTTAGCAGCGGCGGGGGGGGACAATGAGCAGTTCTTC.